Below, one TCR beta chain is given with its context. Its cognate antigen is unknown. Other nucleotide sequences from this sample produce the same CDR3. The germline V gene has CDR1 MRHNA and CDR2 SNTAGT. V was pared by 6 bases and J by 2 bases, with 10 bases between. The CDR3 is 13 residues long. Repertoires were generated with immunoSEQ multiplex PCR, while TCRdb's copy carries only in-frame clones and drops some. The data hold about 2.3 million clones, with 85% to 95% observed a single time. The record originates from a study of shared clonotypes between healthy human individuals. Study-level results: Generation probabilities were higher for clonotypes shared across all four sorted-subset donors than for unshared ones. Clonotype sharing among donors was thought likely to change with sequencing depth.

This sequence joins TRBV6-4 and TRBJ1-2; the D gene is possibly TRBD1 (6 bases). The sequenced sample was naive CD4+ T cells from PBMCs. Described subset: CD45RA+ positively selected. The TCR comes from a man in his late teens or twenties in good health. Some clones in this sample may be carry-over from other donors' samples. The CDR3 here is CASSPGQNYGYTF. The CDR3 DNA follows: TGTGCCAGCAGCCCCGGACAGAACTATGGCTACACCTTC.